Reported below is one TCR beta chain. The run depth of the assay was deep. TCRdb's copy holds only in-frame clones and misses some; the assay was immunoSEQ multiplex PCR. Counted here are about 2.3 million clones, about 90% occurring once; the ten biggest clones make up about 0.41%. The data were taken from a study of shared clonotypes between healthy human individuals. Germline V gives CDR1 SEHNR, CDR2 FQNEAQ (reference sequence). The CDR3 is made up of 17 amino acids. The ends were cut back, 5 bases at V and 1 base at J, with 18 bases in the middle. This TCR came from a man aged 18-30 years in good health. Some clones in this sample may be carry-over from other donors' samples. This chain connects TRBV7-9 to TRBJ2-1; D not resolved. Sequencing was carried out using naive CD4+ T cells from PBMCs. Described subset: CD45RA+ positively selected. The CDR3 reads CASSLLKGIISYNEQFF. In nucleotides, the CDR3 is TGTGCCAGCAGCCTTTTGAAAGGTATCATTTCCTACAATGAGCAGTTCTTC.